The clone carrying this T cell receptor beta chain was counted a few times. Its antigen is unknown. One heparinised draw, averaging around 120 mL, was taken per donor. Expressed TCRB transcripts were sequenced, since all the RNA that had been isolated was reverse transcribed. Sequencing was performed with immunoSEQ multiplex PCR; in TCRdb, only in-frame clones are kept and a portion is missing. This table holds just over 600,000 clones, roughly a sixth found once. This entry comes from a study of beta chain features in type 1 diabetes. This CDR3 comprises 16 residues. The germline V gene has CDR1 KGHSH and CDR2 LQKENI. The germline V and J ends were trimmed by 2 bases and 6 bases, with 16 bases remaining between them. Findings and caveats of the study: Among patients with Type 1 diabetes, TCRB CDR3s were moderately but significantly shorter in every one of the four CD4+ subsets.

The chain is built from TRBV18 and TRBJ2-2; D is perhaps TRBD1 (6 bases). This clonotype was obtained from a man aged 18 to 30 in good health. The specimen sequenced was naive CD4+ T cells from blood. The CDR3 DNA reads TGTGCCAGCTCACCAGGGCACAGGGTCGTCGCCGGGGAGCTGTTTTTT. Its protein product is CASSPGHRVVAGELFF.